This T cell receptor (beta chain) was retrieved from a study of Ad26.COV2.S vaccination and SARS-CoV-2 variants. The CDR3 is 12 residues long. V was cut by 5 bases and J by 7 bases, with 9 bases left in between. Per germline, CDR1 SGHTA and CDR2 FQGNSA. Treatment reported: roughly 19 received Ad26.COV2.S at low or high dose, single or two shots; roughly 5 received placebo; per-sample allocation not given. Collection of the samples took place on day 63 after the first injection of vaccine or placebo. Repertoires were generated with immunoSEQ multiplex PCR, while TCRdb's copy carries only in-frame clones and drops some. The sample has about 680,000 clones, around 92% seen once.

The clonotype comes from a person between 18 and 60 years old who received the Ad26.COV2.S COVID-19 vaccine or a placebo. The gene calls are TRBV7-2 and TRBJ2-1; D remains unclear. The sequenced sample was peripheral blood, obtained in a trial of Ad26.COV2.S vaccine versus placebo. For the CDR3, the DNA is TGTGCCAGCAGCCACGTTTGGAATGAGCAGTTCTTC. It specifies CASSHVWNEQFF.